Shown below are 21 T cell receptor beta chains from a single sample sequenced in a study of blood T cell repertoires in COVID-19. TCRdb's copy holds only in-frame clones and misses some; the assay was immunoSEQ multiplex PCR. The table has around 170,000 clones, around four fifths seen once. Input material: PBMCs or T cells enriched from blood (not recorded which). Receptors were obtained from a woman aged 50 to 60 who had recovered from COVID-19.

A few counts support this clone. This chain connects TRBV7-3 to TRBJ1-1; D unclear. In germline, CDR1 is SGHTA, CDR2 FQGTGA. V dropped 2 bases and J dropped 1 base, with 5 bases sitting between them. There are 13 residues in the CDR3. For the CDR3, the DNA is TGTGCCAGCAGCTTAGTACAGAACACTGAAGCTTTCTTT. It translates to CASSLVQNTEAFF.

The chain uses TRBV6-1 and TRBJ1-1; D call uncertain. V gave up 1 base and J gave up 5 bases, with 11 bases separating them. The CDR3 spans 14 residues. Germline-derived CDR1 and CDR2 are MNHNS and SASEGT. CDR3 amino acids: CASSEVGGRTEAFF. CDR3 in DNA: TGTGCCAGCAGTGAAGTAGGAGGGCGTACTGAAGCTTTCTTT.

This sequence joins TRBV6-4 and TRBJ2-1; maybe TRBD1 (6 bases). The CDR3 length is 15 residues. Between the trimmed V and J ends, which lost 5 bases and 9 bases, there was a span of 20 bases. The germline CDR1 and CDR2 sequences are MRHNA and SNTAGT. The DNA of the CDR3 is TGTGCCAGCAGTAGCGAGGGCGGCCGAGGGGGTGAGCAGTTCTTC. Its protein product is CASSSEGGRGGEQFF.

CDR3 sequence: CASRKYSDGLNEQYF. The CDR3 DNA reads TGTGCCAGCAGAAAATATTCGGATGGGCTTAACGAGCAGTACTTC. V is TRBV11-2 and J is TRBJ2-7; D is unclear. Germline V lookup: CDR1 SGHAT, CDR2 FQNNGV. The CDR3 has 15 amino acids. Trimming pared 6 bases from V and 5 bases from J, leaving 20 bases between. Full variable domain (rest looked up from reference TRBV11-2 and TRBJ2-7): EAGVAQSPRYKIIEKRQSVAFWCNPISGHATLYWYQQILGQGPKLLIQFQNNGVVDDSQLPKDRFSAERLKGVDSTLKIQPAKLEDSAVYLCASRKYSDGLNEQYFGPGTRLTVT.

This clone has just a few counts. This chain links TRBV10-3 with TRBJ1-3; D gene uncertain. This CDR3 is built from 16 residues. Germline CDR1 is ENHRY and CDR2 is SYGVKD. With 7 bases removed from V and 6 bases from J, the gap between germline ends came to 22 bases. CDR3 in amino acids: CAIMSVEKQGPNTIYF. CDR3 nucleotides: TGTGCCATCATGAGCGTCGAGAAGCAAGGCCCAAACACCATATATTTT.

V is TRBV7-2 and J is TRBJ1-1, with a possible D match to TRBD1 (5 bases). CDR3 size: 16 residues. Between the trimmed V and J ends, which lost 5 bases and 2 bases, there was a span of 18 bases. CDR1 is SGHTA and CDR2 is FQGNSA in the germline V gene. The CDR3 reads CASSPLGPPTNTEAFF. The CDR3 DNA reads TGTGCCAGCAGCCCATTGGGGCCACCGACTAACACTGAAGCTTTCTTT.

V usage is TRBV7-2 and J usage is TRBJ1-3; D call uncertain. CDR1 is SGHTA and CDR2 is FQGNSA in the germline V gene. This CDR3 comprises 15 residues. The germline V and J ends were trimmed by 5 bases and 0 bases, with 11 bases remaining between them. The CDR3 sequence is CASSPVIGSGNTIYF. In nucleotides, the CDR3 is TGTGCCAGCAGCCCCGTAATCGGCTCTGGAAACACCATATATTTT.

V usage is TRBV6-5 and J usage is TRBJ1-3; D possibly corresponds to TRBD1 (6 bases). The germline gives CDR1 MNHEY, CDR2 SVGAGI. Trimming cost V 4 bases and J 0 bases, with 10 bases left between them. This CDR3 has 15 amino acids. This CDR3 is CASSSGTNSGNTIYF. In DNA form, the CDR3 reads TGTGCCAGCAGTTCGGGGACAAACTCTGGAAACACCATATATTTT.

This clone has more than one count but fewer than ten. The chain couples TRBV7-9 to TRBJ1-2; D is unclear. CDR3 size: 13 residues. V was shortened by 2 bases and J by 8 bases, with 12 bases between the two germline ends. Germline CDR1 and CDR2: SEHNR and FQNEAQ (reference sequence). CDR3 amino acids: CASSLWSGSGYTF. As DNA, the CDR3 is TGTGCCAGCAGCTTATGGAGCGGATCCGGCTACACCTTC.

The chain has TRBV7-3 and TRBJ2-1; TRBD2 matches at 7 bases. The CDR3 sequence is 16 residues long. Germline CDR1 and CDR2: SGHTA and FQGTGA. With V trimmed by 1 base and J by 0 bases, 3 bases remained unmatched. CDR3 bases: TGTGCCAGCAGCTTAATCGGGGGGATCTCCTACAATGAGCAGTTCTTC. It translates to CASSLIGGISYNEQFF.

The chain recombines TRBV14 with TRBJ1-2; 8 bases are a match to TRBD1. The CDR3 sequence is 16 residues long. Unmatched junction bases numbered 8, after V lost 5 bases and J lost 0 bases. Germline V lookup: CDR1 SGHDN, CDR2 FVKESK. CDR3 nucleotide sequence: TGTGCCAGCAGCTTGCGGACAGGGTCCTCTAACTATGGCTACACCTTC. It yields the protein CASSLRTGSSNYGYTF.

The V gene is TRBV27, the J gene TRBJ2-7, with 10 nucleotides matching TRBD2. The germline CDR1 and CDR2 sequences are MNHEY and SMNVEV (reference sequence). The CDR3 loop spans 14 amino acids. V shed 6 bases and J 0 bases; nucleotides not matched to a gene: 2. CDR3 DNA: TGTGCCAGCAGGACTAGCGGGTCCTCCTACGAGCAGTACTTC. It encodes CASRTSGSSYEQYF.

The genes are TRBV28 and TRBJ2-7; D perhaps matches TRBD2 (5 bases). CDR3 length equals 15 residues. CDR1 and CDR2 (germline): MDHEN, SYDVKM. The ends were cut back, 3 bases at V and 7 bases at J, with 19 bases in the middle. The CDR3 reads CASSFVAGGIGEQYF. CDR3 bases: TGTGCCAGCAGTTTCGTGGCGGGCGGTATCGGGGAGCAGTACTTC.

The chain joins TRBV12-5 to TRBJ2-3; 7 bases line up with TRBD2. The CDR3 has 13 amino acids. Germline trimming cut 4 bases from V and 4 bases from J; bases unmatched to any gene: 2. Germline loops: CDR1 LGHNT, CDR2 FRNRAP. CDR3: CASGSRESDTQYF. The CDR3 nucleotides read TGTGCTAGTGGTTCGCGGGAGTCAGATACGCAGTATTTT.

The J gene is TRBJ1-2, the V gene TRBV12-3 or TRBV12-4, with 7 nucleotides matching TRBD1. With 4 bases clipped from V and 4 bases from J, the junction kept 3 bases outside the gene matches. This CDR3 spans 13 amino acids. CDR3 nucleotides: TGTGCCAGCAGTTGGGACAGTTCCTATGGCTACACCTTC. Its translation is CASSWDSSYGYTF.

The chain links TRBV7-9 to TRBJ2-2; 8 nucleotides align to TRBD2. Losses at the gene ends were 8 bases for V and 2 bases for J; bases not matched to a gene: 7. CDR3 size: 15 residues. Germline V gene sequence: CDR1 SEHNR, CDR2 FQNEAQ (reference sequence). The CDR3 DNA follows: TGTGCCAGCGTAATAGCGGGGAGTAACACCGGGGAGCTGTTTTTT. This sequence encodes CASVIAGSNTGELFF.

The chain combines TRBV4-1 with TRBJ2-5; no clear D gene. CDR1 MGHRA and CDR2 YSYEKL come from the germline V gene. V lost 0 bases to trimming and J lost 4 bases, with 6 bases between them. This CDR3 is 13 amino acids long. DNA for the CDR3: TGCGCCAGCAGCCAAGATCCCTTAGAGACCCAGTACTTC. This codes for CASSQDPLETQYF.

The chain carries TRBV5-1 and TRBJ1-1; 8 positions agree with TRBD1. CDR1 and CDR2 from the germline V gene are SGHRS and YFSETQ. The V segment lost 3 bases and the J segment 1 base; nucleotides outside the gene matches: 5. The CDR3 has 15 residues. The DNA for the CDR3 is TGCGCCAGCAGCTGGCCGGGGACAGGGAACACTGAAGCTTTCTTT. It translates to CASSWPGTGNTEAFF.

The V gene is TRBV7-9, the J gene TRBJ1-1; a weak D match, TRBD1 (6 bases). With 1 base removed from V and 1 base from J, the gap between germline ends came to 10 bases. The CDR3 is 15 amino acids. Germline V CDR1 and CDR2: SEHNR, FQNEAQ (reference sequence). The CDR3 DNA is TGTGCCAGCAGCTTAGTTTCAGGGGCGAACACTGAAGCTTTCTTT. Amino acid sequence: CASSLVSGANTEAFF.

V usage is TRBV3-1 (or the pseudogene TRBV3-2) and J usage is TRBJ1-1; possibly TRBD1 for D (6 bases). The length of the CDR3 is 18 residues. CDR1 and CDR2 (germline): LGHDT, YNNKEL (reference sequence). The V end was cut by 0 bases, the J end by 0 bases, with 17 bases between. DNA of the CDR3: TGTGCCAGCAGCCAAGAGATAGGGGGTCCCAGGATGAACACTGAAGCTTTCTTT. As protein: CASSQEIGGPRMNTEAFF.

The gene calls are TRBV5-6 and TRBJ1-2; 12 bases line up with TRBD1. Germline loops: CDR1 SGHDT, CDR2 YYEEEE. Germline trimming cut 4 bases from V and 7 bases from J; bases unmatched to any gene: 8. The CDR3 is 15 residues long. CDR3 sequence reads: CASSLRDRGRGGYTF. The DNA of the CDR3 is TGTGCCAGCAGCCTCCGGGACAGGGGGCGAGGTGGCTACACCTTC.